The present T cell receptor (beta chain) was sequenced within a study of T cells in Graves' hyperthyroidism and ophthalmopathy. Study context: Any treatment followed the collection of peripheral blood at initial diagnosis. Notes on the study in general: Ophthalmopathy prediction by the model preceded onset by a median approximately six months. Most clonotypes expanded in the thyroid (above 0.001) were also present in blood.

This clonotype appeared many times. As yet, its antigen is unknown. V gave up 3 bases and J gave up 5 bases, with 10 bases separating them. Looked up from germline, CDR1 is MDHEN and CDR2 is SYDVKM. This CDR3 has 14 amino acids. There were TCR beta CDR3 regions amplified from RNA transcripts. The TCR CDR3 was amplified in a first-round RT-PCR using the HTBI primer set. TCRdb reprocessed the multiplex PCR reads with MiXCR, giving one entry per CDR3 protein. The sample lists roughly 550,000 distinct CDR3 sequences; roughly 16% were seen once. The sample consisted of blood. The chain uses TRBV28 and TRBJ2-2; weak D call: TRBD2 (6 bases). This receptor was identified in a woman aged 25 to 39 with Graves' ophthalmopathy. The CDR3 bases are TGTGCCAGCAGTTTGCTTAGCGGAACCGGGGAGCTGTTTTTT. Amino acid sequence: CASSLLSGTGELFF.